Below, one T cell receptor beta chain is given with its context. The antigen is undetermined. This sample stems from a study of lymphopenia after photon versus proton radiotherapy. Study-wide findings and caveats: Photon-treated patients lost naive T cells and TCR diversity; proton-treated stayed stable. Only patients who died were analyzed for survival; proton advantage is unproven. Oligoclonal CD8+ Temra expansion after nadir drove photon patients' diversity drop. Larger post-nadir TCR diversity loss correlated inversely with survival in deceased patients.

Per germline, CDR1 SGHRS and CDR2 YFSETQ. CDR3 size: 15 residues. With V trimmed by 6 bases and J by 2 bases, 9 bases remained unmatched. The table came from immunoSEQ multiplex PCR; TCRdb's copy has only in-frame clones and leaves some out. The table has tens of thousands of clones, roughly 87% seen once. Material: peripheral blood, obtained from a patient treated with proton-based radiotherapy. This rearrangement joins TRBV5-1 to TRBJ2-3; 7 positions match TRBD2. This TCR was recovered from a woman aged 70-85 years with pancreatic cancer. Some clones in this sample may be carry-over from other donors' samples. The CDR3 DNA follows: TGCGCCAGCAACCGACCAAGCGGGATCACAGATACGCAGTATTTT. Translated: CASNRPSGITDTQYF.